The next 5 T cell receptor beta chains were all read from a single sample in a study of T cell repertoires in cytomegalovirus infection. These receptors' targets are unknown. TCRdb fed the reads into MiXCR, producing one record per CDR3 protein. Of hundreds of thousands of distinct CDR3 sequences in the sample, 30% to 35% are singletons; the top ten hold about 20%. The sample in question was cultured PBMCs, obtained from culture after CMV antigen stimulation. These receptors originate from a human donor in good health (CMV status not recorded). Some clones in this sample may be carry-over from other donors' samples.

The chain employs TRBV12-3 or TRBV12-4 and TRBJ2-7; D possibly uses TRBD1 or TRBD2 (6 bases each). V shed 3 bases and J shed 4 bases, with 13 bases lying between them. CDR3 length: 14 amino acids. CDR3 coding DNA: TGTGCCAGCAGTTTTTACGGGGGCGATTACGAGCAGTACTTC. Translating it yields CASSFYGGDYEQYF.

In its sample, this clonotype was seen many times. The V gene is TRBV7-2, the J gene TRBJ2-3; D tentatively fits TRBD1 or TRBD2 (5 bases each). This CDR3 has 13 residues. The V and J ends lost 1 base and 4 bases respectively, with 6 bases between them. Per the germline V gene, CDR1 is SGHTA and CDR2 is FQGNSA. The CDR3 here is CASSLGGADTQYF. The CDR3 DNA follows: TGTGCCAGCAGCTTAGGAGGGGCAGATACGCAGTATTTT.

The chain couples TRBV27 to TRBJ2-1; D not resolved. The CDR3 covers 16 residues. V was trimmed by 7 bases and J by 0 bases, leaving 16 bases between them. From germline, CDR1 is MNHEY and CDR2 SMNVEV (reference sequence). The CDR3 nucleotides are TGTGCCAGCATGGCAGCTCCGCTCCGCTCCTACAATGAGCAGTTCTTC. This sequence encodes CASMAAPLRSYNEQFF.

V gene TRBV4-1 combines with J gene TRBJ1-1; D is uncertain. The CDR3 spans 16 residues. Germline lookup yields CDR1 MGHRA and CDR2 YSYEKL. V lost 0 bases and J 7 bases, leaving 18 bases between the germline ends. CDR3 amino acids: CASSQEGGGFFGEAFF. For the CDR3, the DNA is TGCGCCAGCAGCCAAGAAGGAGGAGGGTTCTTCGGTGAAGCTTTCTTT.

This clonotype has only a few counts. V usage is TRBV18 and J usage is TRBJ2-3; the match to TRBD2 covers 7 bases. V dropped 2 bases and J dropped 4; count of bases not matched to a gene: 3. The CDR3 spans 14 residues. Germline assignment: CDR1 KGHSH and CDR2 LQKENI. The CDR3 DNA follows: TGTGCCAGCTCACCAGCGGGAGACCCAGATACGCAGTATTTT. This encodes CASSPAGDPDTQYF.